This TCR beta chain derives from a study of blood T cell repertoires in COVID-19. Study-level background: The origin of the acute and convalescent COVID-19 samples was the United States, Italy and Spain. The cDNA or gDNA used as material had been derived from T cells, B-cell-depleted T cells, or PBMCs.

Authors' data handling: Amplification from reference gene primers served as the basis for estimated nucleated cell counts. Repertoires were generated with immunoSEQ multiplex PCR, while TCRdb's copy carries only in-frame clones and drops some. That table gives V, J and clone size, and the DNA gave D and trimming. Counted here are approximately 300,000 clones, around 87% occurring once; the ten biggest clones make up approximately 4%. CDR1 and CDR2 from the germline V gene are SGHTA and FQGNSA. The V segment lost 4 bases and the J segment 5 bases; nucleotides outside the gene matches: 9. The CDR3 consists of 15 residues.

The source material was peripheral blood. The genes are TRBV7-2 and TRBJ1-1; 8 bases align to TRBD1. This receptor was identified in a woman in her forties or fifties with active or convalescent COVID-19. The CDR3 loop is CASSSGTGGKTEAFF. The CDR3, as DNA: TGTGCCAGCAGCTCGGGGACAGGAGGGAAGACTGAAGCTTTCTTT.